This T cell receptor beta chain was observed in a study of T cell responses to AZD1222 COVID-19 vaccine. Study findings and constraints: Receipt of two AZD1222 doses was followed by a rise in Spike-specific TCR breadth and depth. Reportedly, nearly half the spike-specific TCRs target unmutated variant regions.

The germline CDR1 and CDR2 sequences are LNHNV and YYDKDF (reference sequence). V was pared by 3 bases and J by 1 base, with 16 bases between. This CDR3 is built from 17 residues. Only in-frame clones appear in the TCRdb table, and some are missing; sequencing was by immunoSEQ multiplex PCR. In the table there are roughly 56,000 clones, around 80% of which are singletons. With regard to this clone: Its specificity is unknown.

Doses given second, at about 4 or about 12 weeks, were pooled. This TCR came from an adult who received the AZD1222 COVID-19 vaccine. This specimen consisted of peripheral blood, obtained 28 days after the second AZD1222 dose. This chain joins TRBV15 and TRBJ1-5; tentative D call: TRBD1 (5 bases). The CDR3 region is CATSRGPLGASNQPQHF. The CDR3 region has the DNA TGTGCCACCAGCAGGGGACCCCTTGGGGCAAGCAATCAGCCCCAGCATTTT.